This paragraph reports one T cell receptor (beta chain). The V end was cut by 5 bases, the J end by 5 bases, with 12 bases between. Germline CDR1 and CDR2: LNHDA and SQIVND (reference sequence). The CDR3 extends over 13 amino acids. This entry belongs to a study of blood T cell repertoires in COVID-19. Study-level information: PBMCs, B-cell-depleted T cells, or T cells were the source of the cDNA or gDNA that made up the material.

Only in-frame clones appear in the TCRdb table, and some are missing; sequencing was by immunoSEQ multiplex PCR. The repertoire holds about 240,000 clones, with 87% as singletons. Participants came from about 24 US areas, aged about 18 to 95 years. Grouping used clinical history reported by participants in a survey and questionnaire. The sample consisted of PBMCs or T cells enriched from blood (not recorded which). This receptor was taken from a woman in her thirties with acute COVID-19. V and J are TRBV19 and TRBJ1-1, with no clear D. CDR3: CASSVTYYTEAFF. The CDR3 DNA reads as TGTGCCAGTAGTGTAACCTACTATACTGAAGCTTTCTTT.